Described below is a single T cell receptor beta chain sequence and its context. Its target is unknown. This sample was taken from a study of shared clonotypes between healthy human individuals. V gave up 1 base and J gave up 2 bases, with 3 bases separating them. This CDR3 contains 13 residues. Germline V gene data show CDR1 as MGHRA and CDR2 as YSYEKL. Only CD45RO-negative cells positively selected for CCR7 counted as naive CD8 cells, so terminally differentiated effector memory CD45RA+ cells were excluded. Adult Caucasians living in Nashville, Tennessee made up all of the donors. Study conclusions and caveats: The generation probabilities recorded for non-shared clonotypes fell below those of clonotypes shared by all four donors.

DNA at about 210 ng, around 30,000 T cell genomes, went into sorted-subset replicate PCRs. The protocol was immunoSEQ multiplex PCR, while the TCRdb copy is restricted to in-frame clones and leaves out a portion. The data contain 800,000 to 950,000 clones, 90% to 98% of them singletons. This receptor was obtained from a man aged 25 to 40 in good health. Sample: naive CD8+ T cells sorted from blood. The V call is TRBV4-1, the J call TRBJ2-1; no reliable D call. The CDR3 DNA reads as TGCGCCAGCAGCCAAGTAACCTACAATGAGCAGTTCTTC. Amino acids: CASSQVTYNEQFF.